Presented here are 25 T cell receptor beta chains from one specimen sequenced in a study of CD8 T cells in Susac syndrome. With random hexamers, reverse transcription was performed on about 0.45 to 1 ug of RNA. In TCRdb, the immunoSEQ multiplex PCR reads were re-called with MiXCR into one record per CDR3 protein. This sample has about 190,000 distinct CDR3 sequences, with around 95% found just once. Sequenced sample: CD8+ T cells from PBMCs. The receptor source for this set is a human donor with Susac syndrome.

This chain connects TRBV7-2 to TRBJ2-7; TRBD1 agrees at 9 bases. CDR1 is SGHTA and CDR2 is FQGNSA in the germline V gene. The CDR3 covers 14 residues. V trimming: 6 bases; J trimming: 6 bases; junction bases outside the gene matches: 9. This CDR3 reads CASRIGQGILEQYF. CDR3 bases: TGTGCCAGCAGGATCGGACAGGGGATCCTCGAGCAGTACTTC.

The V and J genes are TRBV10-2 and TRBJ2-3, with D possibly matching TRBD1 (5 bases). Trimming pared 7 bases from V and 9 bases from J, leaving 14 bases between. Germline V gives CDR1 WSHSY, CDR2 SAAADI. The CDR3 sequence is 12 residues long. The CDR3 reads CASMDSPGTQYF. The CDR3 DNA reads TGCGCCAGCATGGATTCACCAGGGACGCAGTATTTT.

This clonotype was observed a single time. The V and J genes are TRBV9 and TRBJ2-2; 8 bases are shared with TRBD1. Trimming took 4 bases from V and 6 from J; bases not matched to a gene: 8. The CDR3 is 15 amino acids. The germline V gene has CDR1 SGDLS and CDR2 YYNGEE. CDR3 amino acids: CASSLRGQDAGELFF. CDR3 nucleotide sequence: TGTGCCAGCAGCCTCAGGGGACAGGATGCCGGGGAGCTGTTTTTT.

This chain joins TRBV7-2 and TRBJ2-7; 7 nucleotides agree with TRBD2. V shed 1 base and J 0 bases; nucleotides not matched to a gene: 9. The CDR3 extends over 17 amino acids. Germline lookup yields CDR1 SGHTA and CDR2 FQGNSA. The DNA of the CDR3 is TGTGCCAGCAGCTTAGTACCCCTAGCGGAGGTCTCCTACGAGCAGTACTTC. Its protein product is CASSLVPLAEVSYEQYF.

This chain links TRBV12-3 or TRBV12-4 with TRBJ1-2, with D possibly TRBD1 on 5 matching bases. V lost 5 bases and J lost 6, with 16 bases in between. The CDR3 is 14 residues long. The CDR3 reads CASSPWEGTNGYTF. The CDR3 DNA reads TGTGCCAGCAGTCCTTGGGAGGGGACCAATGGCTACACCTTC.

In its sample, this clonotype was seen once. The chain couples TRBV2 to TRBJ1-3; no clear D. CDR3 size: 14 residues. The germline V gene encodes CDR1 SNHLY and CDR2 FYNNEI. V dropped 5 bases and J dropped 0 bases, with 8 bases sitting between them. The CDR3 DNA sequence: TGTGCCAGCAGTAGTCACAACTCTGGAAACACCATATATTTT. Translation gives CASSSHNSGNTIYF. The whole variable domain, filled in from reference TRBV2 and TRBJ1-3, reads EPEVTQTPSHQVTQMGQEVILRCVPISNHLYFYWYRQILGQKVEFLVSFYNNEISEKSEIFDDQFSVERPDGSNFTLKIRSTKLEDSAMYFCASSSHNSGNTIYFGEGSWLTVV.

The J gene is TRBJ1-2, the V gene TRBV4-1, with no clear D. CDR3 size: 15 residues. From germline, CDR1 is MGHRA and CDR2 YSYEKL. V lost 0 bases, J lost 0 bases, and 8 bases lay in between. This CDR3 is CASSQEGETNYGYTF. The CDR3 coding sequence is TGCGCCAGCAGCCAAGAAGGAGAGACTAACTATGGCTACACCTTC.

This chain links TRBV12-3 or TRBV12-4 with TRBJ2-7; no clear D gene. Trimming removed 6 bases from V and 2 bases from J, with 14 bases in between. The CDR3 covers 14 residues. The CDR3 loop is CASSPPGPTYEQYF. The CDR3 region has the DNA TGTGCCAGCAGCCCTCCGGGCCCAACCTACGAGCAGTACTTC.

The chain is built from TRBV7-9 and TRBJ2-1; a possible D gene is TRBD2 (5 bases). Germline CDR1 reads SEHNR; CDR2 reads FQNEAQ (reference sequence). The CDR3 runs to 16 residues. Trimming took 6 bases from V and 0 from J, leaving 15 bases between them. In DNA, the CDR3 is TGTGCCAGCAGGCCTAAACTAGTCAGCTCCTACAATGAGCAGTTCTTC. Translated, it gives CASRPKLVSSYNEQFF.

The V call is TRBV27, the J call TRBJ2-5, with unresolved D. This CDR3 is built from 12 residues. V was pared by 5 bases and J by 5 bases, with 9 bases between. Germline assignment: CDR1 MNHEY and CDR2 SMNVEV (reference sequence). CDR3 region: CASSPDGETQYF. The CDR3 DNA reads TGTGCCAGCAGTCCTGATGGGGAGACCCAGTACTTC.

In its sample, this clonotype was seen a few times. The gene calls are TRBV12-3 or TRBV12-4 and TRBJ2-5; 10 bases agree with TRBD2. This CDR3 has 14 residues. V trimming: 6 bases; J trimming: 3 bases; junction bases outside the gene matches: 4. CDR3 sequence (DNA): TGTGCCAGCAGCCCGAGCGGGGGGGAAGAGACCCAGTACTTC. Translation: CASSPSGGEETQYF.

The CDR3 DNA sequence: TGTGCCAGCAGCTTGGCGGCAGGCCCCAATGAGCAGTTCTTC. This encodes CASSLAAGPNEQFF. V is TRBV5-6 and J is TRBJ2-1; unclear D gene. The CDR3 is made up of 14 amino acids. The ends were cut back, 0 bases at V and 6 bases at J, with 10 bases in the middle. Germline assignment: CDR1 SGHDT and CDR2 YYEEEE. Full variable domain (missing parts from reference TRBV5-6 and TRBJ2-1): DAGVTQSPTHLIKTRGQQVTLRCSPKSGHDTVSWYQQALGQGPQFIFQYYEEEERQRGNFPDRFSGHQFPNYSSELNVNALLLGDSALYLCASSLAAGPNEQFFGPGTRLTVL.

The V and J genes are TRBV19 and TRBJ2-1; 10 positions match TRBD2. Germline trimming cut 3 bases from V and 4 bases from J; bases unmatched to any gene: 6. Germline CDR1 reads LNHDA; CDR2 reads SQIVND (reference sequence). This CDR3 contains 16 residues. This chain's CDR3 is CASSISSGGQYNEQFF. The CDR3 bases are TGTGCCAGTAGTATCTCTAGCGGGGGACAATACAATGAGCAGTTCTTC. The full variable domain, its missing parts supplied by reference TRBV19 and TRBJ2-1, is DGGITQSPKYLFRKEGQNVTLSCEQNLNHDAMYWYRQDPGQGLRLIYYSQIVNDFQKGDIAEGYSVSREKKESFPLTVTSAQKNPTAFYLCASSISSGGQYNEQFFGPGTRLTVL.

CDR3 loop: CASGRSGVEGSQHF. The CDR3 DNA reads as TGTGCCAGCGGGAGGAGCGGGGTAGAGGGATCCCAGCATTTT. The genes are TRBV27 and TRBJ1-5; D is unclear. Trimming removed 8 bases from V and 11 bases from J, with 22 bases in between. This CDR3 has 14 amino acids. Germline lookup yields CDR1 MNHEY and CDR2 SMNVEV (reference sequence).

The chain has TRBV27 and TRBJ2-7; D ambiguous. This CDR3 comprises 14 residues. V shed 5 bases and J shed 1 base, with 12 bases lying between them. CDR1 and CDR2 (germline): MNHEY, SMNVEV (reference sequence). In DNA form, the CDR3 reads TGTGCCAGCAGTGGACCTGGCCGTTCCTACGAGCAGTACTTC. It is translated as CASSGPGRSYEQYF.

V gene TRBV29-1 combines with J gene TRBJ2-1, with D possibly matching TRBD2 (5 bases). Germline assignment: CDR1 SQVTM and CDR2 ANQGSEA. This CDR3 region has 12 residues. Trimming removed 1 base from V and 5 bases from J, with 6 bases in between. CDR3: CSVEAGNNEQFF. CDR3 sequence (DNA): TGCAGCGTTGAAGCGGGAAACAATGAGCAGTTCTTC.

The chain has TRBV29-1 and TRBJ2-2; D possibly corresponds to TRBD2 (5 bases). Per the germline V gene, CDR1 is SQVTM and CDR2 is ANQGSEA. V lost 8 bases and J 4 bases, leaving 11 bases between the germline ends. This CDR3 spans 12 amino acids. The CDR3 DNA is TGCAGCTCTGAGGGAGCCACCGGGGAGCTGTTTTTT. Amino acid sequence: CSSEGATGELFF.

The chain couples TRBV11-2 to TRBJ1-3, with 10 bases aligning to TRBD1. The CDR3 has 15 residues. The V segment lost 5 bases and the J segment 8 bases; nucleotides outside the gene matches: 9. CDR1 is SGHAT and CDR2 is FQNNGV in the germline V gene. CDR3 coding DNA: TGTGCCAGCAGCCATGCGACAGGGGGCTGGGACACCATATATTTT. It is translated as CASSHATGGWDTIYF.

The V gene is TRBV5-1, the J gene TRBJ2-1, with 8 bases fitting TRBD2. CDR1 and CDR2 (germline): SGHRS, YFSETQ. The CDR3 is 14 amino acids. Trimming cost V 2 bases and J 7 bases; bases outside gene matches: 5. For the CDR3, the DNA is TGCGCCAGCAGCTTTAGCGGGGAAGGGAATGAGCAGTTCTTC. This codes for CASSFSGEGNEQFF.

The gene calls are TRBV2 and TRBJ1-2; D gene uncertain. Germline V gene data show CDR1 as SNHLY and CDR2 as FYNNEI. The CDR3 runs 14 residues. The V end lost 7 bases, the J end lost 3 bases, and 15 bases lay between the germline ends. The CDR3 region is CASTKDGGDYGYTF. CDR3 DNA: TGTGCCAGCACTAAGGACGGCGGGGACTATGGCTACACCTTC. Based on the CDR3 plus reference TRBV2 and TRBJ1-2, the full variable domain is EPEVTQTPSHQVTQMGQEVILRCVPISNHLYFYWYRQILGQKVEFLVSFYNNEISEKSEIFDDQFSVERPDGSNFTLKIRSTKLEDSAMYFCASTKDGGDYGYTFGSGTRLTVV.

The V call is TRBV14, the J call TRBJ2-7, with D maybe TRBD1 (5 bases). The CDR3 totals 12 residues. V was pared by 6 bases and J by 4 bases, with 10 bases between. Per germline, CDR1 SGHDN and CDR2 FVKESK. The CDR3 DNA follows: TGTGCCAGCAGTAAGGGGCCATACGAGCAGTACTTC. Translating it yields CASSKGPYEQYF.

The chain uses TRBV10-3 and TRBJ1-5; 10 bases match TRBD1. The germline V gene encodes CDR1 ENHRY and CDR2 SYGVKD. There are 14 residues in the CDR3. Trimming at V came to 4 bases and at J to 6 bases, leaving 3 bases not matched to a gene. Here the CDR3 reads CAISGQGAAQPQHF. The CDR3 DNA is TGTGCCATCAGTGGACAGGGGGCGGCTCAGCCCCAGCATTTT.

The chain links TRBV4-1 to TRBJ1-5; D is undetermined. V was shortened by 0 bases and J by 9 bases, with 6 bases between the two germline ends. The germline V gene encodes CDR1 MGHRA and CDR2 YSYEKL. The CDR3 has 12 residues. CDR3 in DNA: TGCGCCAGCAGCCAAGACCGTGGGCCCCAGCATTTT. Amino acid sequence: CASSQDRGPQHF.

CDR3 DNA: TGCGCCAGCAGCGACGCGACTAGCGGGCGGCTAGAGACCCAGTACTTC. Translated: CASSDATSGRLETQYF. The chain carries TRBV5-1 and TRBJ2-5; 10 positions agree with TRBD2. This CDR3 is 16 amino acids long. With 4 bases clipped from V and 4 bases from J, the junction kept 10 bases outside the gene matches. Germline CDR1 reads SGHRS; CDR2 reads YFSETQ.

V and J are TRBV7-9 and TRBJ2-7, with D tentatively TRBD2 (6 bases). The V end was cut by 5 bases, the J end by 2 bases, with 16 bases between. The CDR3 sequence is 15 residues long. The germline gives CDR1 SEHNR, CDR2 FQNEAQ (reference sequence). The CDR3 spells CASSPGGVTAYEQYF. The CDR3 DNA reads as TGTGCCAGCAGCCCCGGCGGGGTCACCGCCTACGAGCAGTACTTC.